Presented here are 20 T cell receptor beta chains from one specimen sequenced in a study of T cells in localized non-small cell lung cancer. The method was immunoSEQ multiplex PCR; TCRdb's version includes in-frame clones alone and lacks a portion of them. This table holds around 34,000 clones, roughly 93% found once. The material was peripheral blood, obtained before any cancer treatment. The receptor set was obtained from a female donor of 60 years or more with stage I lung adenocarcinoma.

The J gene is TRBJ1-5, the V gene TRBV18, with D perhaps TRBD1 (5 bases). The ends were cut back, 8 bases at V and 5 bases at J, with 13 bases in the middle. This CDR3 spans 13 amino acids. Germline CDR1 reads KGHSH; CDR2 reads LQKENI. CDR3 sequence reads: CASAQGRDQPQHF. CDR3 in DNA: TGTGCCAGCGCTCAGGGACGCGATCAGCCCCAGCATTTT.

The chain links TRBV10-2 to TRBJ1-5; TRBD1 matches at 7 bases. The CDR3 contains 16 residues. Germline CDR1 WSHSY, CDR2 SAAADI. Trimming cost V 3 bases and J 4 bases; bases outside gene matches: 9. The CDR3 loop is CASSEYGAGGNQPQHF. The DNA of the CDR3 is TGCGCCAGCAGTGAATATGGGGCAGGGGGGAATCAGCCCCAGCATTTT.

The rearrangement links TRBV11-2 to TRBJ2-5; the D is unclear. The germline gives CDR1 SGHAT, CDR2 FQNNGV. V lost 4 bases, J lost 5 bases, and 11 bases lay in between. The CDR3 contains 13 residues. CDR3 residues: CASSSFSGETQYF. The DNA for the CDR3 is TGTGCCAGCAGCTCGTTCTCTGGGGAGACCCAGTACTTC. The full variable domain, with the rest looked up from reference TRBV11-2 and TRBJ2-5, is EAGVAQSPRYKIIEKRQSVAFWCNPISGHATLYWYQQILGQGPKLLIQFQNNGVVDDSQLPKDRFSAERLKGVDSTLKIQPAKLEDSAVYLCASSSFSGETQYFGPGTRLLVL.

This clone appeared a single time. V and J are TRBV7-6 and TRBJ2-5, with TRBD1 matching over 9 bases. Trimming cost V 2 bases and J 4 bases; bases outside gene matches: 8. Germline-derived CDR1 and CDR2 are SGHVS and FNYEAQ. The CDR3 is made up of 16 amino acids. The CDR3 DNA reads TGTGCCAGCAGCTTATGGGGACAGGGACCTTTAGAGACCCAGTACTTC. It codes for CASSLWGQGPLETQYF.

The chain uses TRBV9 and TRBJ2-1, with 9 nucleotides matching TRBD2. The CDR3 runs to 18 residues. The germline CDR1 and CDR2 sequences are SGDLS and YYNGEE. The J segment lost 7 bases and the V segment lost 0 bases, leaving 14 bases of the junction unmatched. This CDR3 reads CASSVAPVGREGRNEQFF. The CDR3 DNA reads as TGTGCCAGCAGCGTAGCCCCCGTTGGGCGGGAGGGCCGTAATGAGCAGTTCTTC.

CDR3 sequence (DNA): TGTGCCAGCAGCTTGTCCCGAGGTAACGGCCTCCAAGAGACCCAGTACTTC. Its protein is CASSLSRGNGLQETQYF. V usage is TRBV5-6 and J usage is TRBJ2-5; D gene unclear. V shed 1 base and J shed 1 base, with 17 bases lying between them. Germline CDR1 reads SGHDT; CDR2 reads YYEEEE. The CDR3 runs to 17 residues.

The J gene is TRBJ1-2, the V gene TRBV30; 7 bases agree with TRBD1. The V segment lost 0 bases and the J segment 2 bases; nucleotides outside the gene matches: 6. This CDR3 has 15 amino acids. Germline V gene data show CDR1 as GTSNPN and CDR2 as SVGIG (reference sequence). The CDR3 loop reads CAWSVEGALNYGYTF. The CDR3, as DNA: TGTGCCTGGAGTGTAGAGGGGGCGCTAAACTATGGCTACACCTTC.

The chain employs TRBV5-6 and TRBJ1-4, with D maybe TRBD1 (5 bases). The germline CDR1 and CDR2 sequences are SGHDT and YYEEEE. The CDR3 totals 14 residues. Trimming cost V 4 bases and J 7 bases, with 14 bases left between them. CDR3 sequence reads: CASSHWGRGEKLFF. The CDR3 nucleotides are TGTGCCAGCAGCCATTGGGGACGCGGTGAAAAACTGTTTTTT.

Here the CDR3 DNA reads TGTGCCGGGTCCCGACAGGGGGATCAGCCCCAGCATTTT. Translation gives CAGSRQGDQPQHF. This chain connects TRBV19 to TRBJ1-5; 9 bases are a match to TRBD1. CDR1 is LNHDA, CDR2 SQIVND, per germline (reference sequence). This CDR3 is 13 amino acids long. With 11 bases clipped from V and 5 bases from J, the junction kept 7 bases outside the gene matches.

This chain uses TRBV10-3 with TRBJ2-2, with TRBD2 as a possible D gene (6 bases). CDR1 is ENHRY and CDR2 is SYGVKD in the germline V gene. Trimming shortened V by 8 bases and J by 2 bases, and 15 bases separated the two germline ends. CDR3 length equals 15 residues. CDR3 nucleotide sequence: TGTGCCATCGGGGGACTTTCCCTTAACACCGGGGAGCTGTTTTTT. This gives the protein CAIGGLSLNTGELFF.

The chain recombines TRBV6-5 with TRBJ2-5, with D possibly being TRBD1 or TRBD2 (5 bases each). V was shortened by 8 bases and J by 4 bases, with 17 bases between the two germline ends. The CDR3 covers 14 residues. Germline assignment: CDR1 MNHEY and CDR2 SVGAGI. This chain's CDR3 is CASRSGFGGETQYF. DNA of the CDR3: TGTGCCAGCCGGTCAGGGTTTGGAGGAGAGACCCAGTACTTC.

V usage is TRBV25-1 and J usage is TRBJ1-1; D call uncertain. V was shortened by 3 bases and J by 5 bases, with 13 bases between the two germline ends. Germline V gene data show CDR1 as MGHDK and CDR2 as SYGVNS. This CDR3 has 14 residues. CDR3 amino acids: CASSDSGDKTEAFF. DNA for the CDR3: TGTGCCAGCAGTGACAGCGGGGATAAAACTGAAGCTTTCTTT.

The V gene is TRBV10-3, the J gene TRBJ2-2, with D possibly being TRBD2 (5 bases). The ends were cut back, 4 bases at V and 5 bases at J, with 5 bases in the middle. The CDR3 is 12 amino acids. CDR1 is ENHRY, CDR2 SYGVKD, per germline. CDR3 sequence reads: CAISGETGELFF. The CDR3 DNA reads TGTGCCATCAGTGGGGAGACCGGGGAGCTGTTTTTT.

The chain couples TRBV19 to TRBJ2-5; no clear D gene. The CDR3 length is 15 residues. V was pared by 1 base and J by 1 base, with 10 bases between. Germline loops: CDR1 LNHDA, CDR2 SQIVND (reference sequence). CDR3 residues: CASSIVWALQETQYF. The CDR3, as DNA: TGTGCCAGTAGTATAGTATGGGCTCTCCAAGAGACCCAGTACTTC.

The J gene is TRBJ1-2, the V gene TRBV20-1; D gene uncertain. The germline V gene encodes CDR1 DFQATT and CDR2 SNEGSKA (reference sequence). The ends were cut back, 0 bases at V and 8 bases at J, with 7 bases in the middle. The CDR3 is 11 residues long. CDR3 nucleotide sequence: TGCAGTGCTAGAGAGGTCCGGGGCTACACCTTC. This gives the protein CSAREVRGYTF.

Here the CDR3 reads CATKGGYGATDTQYF. The CDR3 DNA reads as TGTGCCACCAAGGGAGGGTACGGAGCCACAGATACGCAGTATTTT. The V gene is TRBV28, the J gene TRBJ2-3; 7 bases fit TRBD2. The CDR3 sequence is 15 residues long. The germline gives CDR1 MDHEN, CDR2 SYDVKM. The trim removed 10 bases at V and 2 bases at J, leaving 12 bases unmatched.

Comments on this clone: The same CDR3 can be traced to other DNA sequences in this sample. The chain employs TRBV19 and TRBJ1-1; D may be TRBD1 (5 bases). This CDR3 has 14 residues. Germline V gene sequence: CDR1 LNHDA, CDR2 SQIVND (reference sequence). The ends were cut back, 3 bases at V and 4 bases at J, with 12 bases in the middle. In DNA form, the CDR3 reads TGTGCCAGTAGTATTGGGGGGGTCGGCACTGAAGCTTTCTTT. It is translated as CASSIGGVGTEAFF.

The V gene is TRBV6-4, the J gene TRBJ2-3; 10 bases match TRBD2. Trimming took 3 bases from V and 4 from J; bases not matched to a gene: 7. CDR3 length equals 16 residues. CDR1 and CDR2 (germline): MRHNA, SNTAGT. The CDR3 protein is CASSESLAGEADTQYF. The CDR3 DNA follows: TGTGCCAGCAGTGAATCGCTAGCGGGAGAGGCAGATACGCAGTATTTT.

This sequence joins TRBV7-2 and TRBJ2-7; D uncertain. The CDR3 is made up of 11 amino acids. CDR1 is SGHTA and CDR2 is FQGNSA in the germline V gene. V gave up 5 bases and J gave up 2 bases, with 4 bases separating them. In nucleotides, the CDR3 is TGTGCCAGCAGCCTCACCTACGAGCAGTACTTC. Translating gives CASSLTYEQYF.

This clone has only a few counts. The chain has TRBV30 and TRBJ1-5; D ambiguous. Germline-derived CDR1 and CDR2 are GTSNPN and SVGIG (reference sequence). V was cut by 0 bases and J by 4 bases, with 7 bases left in between. The CDR3 has 13 residues. This chain's CDR3 is CAWSVNENQPQHF. CDR3 coding DNA: TGTGCCTGGAGTGTAAACGAAAATCAGCCCCAGCATTTT. The entire variable domain, with the rest obtained from reference TRBV30 and TRBJ1-5, is as follows: SQTIHQWPATLVQPVGSPLSLECTVEGTSNPNLYWYRQAAGRGLQLLFYSVGIGQISSEVPQNLSASRPQDRQFILSSKKLLLSDSGFYLCAWSVNENQPQHFGDGTRLSIL.